This T cell receptor beta chain stems from a study of blood T cells in healthy people across ages. The germline V gene has CDR1 SEHNR and CDR2 FQNEAQ (reference sequence). V was shortened by 4 bases and J by 4 bases, with 13 bases between the two germline ends. The CDR3 extends over 14 amino acids. For the second PCR, which ran for about 6 to 11 cycles, a sample-barcoded 5' primer and a J-beta primer mix were used. Each CDR3 protein is one row after TCRdb ran MiXCR on the 5' RACE reads. The sample has around 1.1 million distinct CDR3 sequences, 35% to 40% seen once. The clonotype originates from a man aged 18-30 years in good health. The sequenced sample consisted of blood. The chain recombines TRBV7-9 with TRBJ1-2; D is ambiguous. The CDR3 protein is CASSSSPVSYGYTF. Written as DNA, the CDR3 is TGTGCCAGCAGCTCGTCCCCAGTCAGCTATGGCTACACCTTC.